The 6 T cell receptor beta chains reported below all come from one sample, sequenced in a study of vaccination effects on CD4 cells after COVID-19. The assay was immunoSEQ multiplex PCR, and TCRdb's table has in-frame clones only and misses some. The profile covers roughly 23,000 clones, with around 70% appearing a single time and approximately 10% taken by the ten largest. No antigen is known for these receptors. Prior to sequencing, the ViraFEST assay stimulated PBMC with viral peptide pools, which expanded the antigen-specific CD4+ T cells. Following 10 days of culture, CD4+ T cells were isolated. Each participant was given two doses of one vaccine (BNT162b2 or mRNA-1273). The source material was CD4+ T cells from PBMCs cultured with HCoV-NL63 spike peptides, sampled after COVID-19 vaccination. These receptors were taken from a human donor who received a COVID-19 vaccine.

The chain recombines TRBV4-1 with TRBJ2-7, with unresolved D. Germline CDR1 is MGHRA and CDR2 is YSYEKL. V lost 0 bases to trimming and J lost 4 bases, with 28 bases between them. This CDR3 is 20 amino acids long. The CDR3 DNA follows: TGCGCCAGCAGCCAAGATCTCCCCCCGAGTCTTCTACGCGCACGTTACGAGCAGTACTTC. Translating gives CASSQDLPPSLLRARYEQYF.

This clone is large (0.1 to 1%). J is TRBJ1-5 and V is TRBV10-3, with D unclear. The CDR3 sequence is 15 residues long. Trimming took 6 bases from V and 6 from J, leaving 18 bases between them. Per the germline V gene, CDR1 is ENHRY and CDR2 is SYGVKD. The CDR3 nucleotides are TGTGCCATCAGCCCCGGGCTTGAGGGTCGTCAGCCCCAGCATTTT. It translates to CAISPGLEGRQPQHF.

V usage is TRBV6-2 or TRBV6-3 and J usage is TRBJ1-5, with a tentative D call TRBD1 (5 bases). This CDR3 spans 14 amino acids. CDR1 is MNHEY, CDR2 SVGEGT, per germline. V gave up 2 bases and J gave up 4 bases, with 9 bases separating them. CDR3 region: CASSYGGGNQPQHF. Here the CDR3 DNA reads TGTGCCAGCAGTTACGGGGGGGGGAATCAGCCCCAGCATTTT.

The chain recombines TRBV18 with TRBJ1-2; TRBD1 matches 7 bases. Per the germline V gene, CDR1 is KGHSH and CDR2 is LQKENI. The CDR3 runs 15 residues. J gave up 0 bases and V 2 bases, and 3 bases lay outside the gene matches. CDR3 sequence reads: CASSPAGQTNYGYTF. The CDR3, as DNA: TGTGCCAGCTCACCAGCGGGACAGACTAACTATGGCTACACCTTC.

This clone has a handful of counts. The chain combines TRBV12-3 or TRBV12-4 with TRBJ1-6, with no clear D. The CDR3 totals 13 residues. Trimming left V 6 bases short and J 8 bases short, with 11 bases between. The CDR3 DNA reads as TGTGCCAGCAGAGCCATCCTATATTCACCCCTCCACTTT. Its translation: CASRAILYSPLHF.

A single count supports this clone. This chain links TRBV29-1 with TRBJ1-2; weak D call: TRBD1 (6 bases). The germline V gene encodes CDR1 SQVTM and CDR2 ANQGSEA. The CDR3 runs to 15 residues. Trimming left V 0 bases short and J 4 bases short, with 15 bases between. The CDR3 sequence is CSVEDLQGLSYGYTF. The CDR3 coding sequence is TGCAGCGTTGAAGATCTTCAGGGGTTAAGCTATGGCTACACCTTC.